A single sample gave rise to the 16 T cell receptor beta chains below, sequenced in a study of blood T cell repertoires in COVID-19. Measured with immunoSEQ multiplex PCR; TCRdb has only the in-frame clones, and not every one. This sample has roughly 140,000 clones, with 80% to 90% found just once. Sequencing was performed on peripheral blood. The receptors shown here come from a human donor with acute or convalescent COVID-19. The donor label of this sample is uncertain.

J is TRBJ2-7 and V is TRBV10-2; 10 bases are shared with TRBD1. Trimming cost V 8 bases and J 4 bases; bases outside gene matches: 14. The CDR3 consists of 16 residues. Germline loops: CDR1 WSHSY, CDR2 SAAADI. The CDR3 sequence: CASERTTGGPGYEQYF. In nucleotides, the CDR3 is TGCGCCAGCGAAAGAACGACAGGGGGCCCAGGGTACGAGCAGTACTTC.

V and J are TRBV6-5 and TRBJ1-1; D might be TRBD1 (5 bases). The CDR3 sequence is 14 residues long. Deletions cut 7 bases from V and 5 bases from J, with 17 bases between. In germline, CDR1 is MNHEY, CDR2 SVGAGI. Written as DNA, the CDR3 is TGTGCCAGCACCTTTCGGGGGGGTGGGACTGAAGCTTTCTTT. Protein sequence: CASTFRGGGTEAFF.

J is TRBJ1-5 and V is TRBV5-8; 7 bases are shared with TRBD1. CDR1 is SGHTS, CDR2 YDEGEE, per germline. After removal of 6 bases from V and 4 bases from J, the junction contained 10 bases not matched to a gene. The CDR3 runs to 15 residues. CDR3: CASNLIGRGNQPQHF. The CDR3 DNA sequence: TGTGCCAGCAACCTGATCGGCAGGGGGAATCAGCCCCAGCATTTT.

V gene TRBV9 combines with J gene TRBJ1-6; perhaps TRBD1 as D (5 bases). V shed 6 bases and J shed 7 bases, with 11 bases lying between them. Germline V CDR1 and CDR2: SGDLS, YYNGEE. The CDR3 loop spans 13 amino acids. The CDR3 sequence: CASTFGGNSPLHF. The CDR3 region has the DNA TGTGCCAGCACTTTTGGGGGGAATTCACCCCTCCACTTT.

V usage is TRBV6-6 and J usage is TRBJ1-1; D perhaps matches TRBD1 (5 bases). CDR3 length: 14 amino acids. The V and J ends lost 2 bases and 7 bases respectively, with 14 bases between them. The germline gives CDR1 MNHNY, CDR2 SVGAGI (reference sequence). As DNA, the CDR3 is TGTGCCAGCAGTTACCATCCCCGGGACTATGAAGCTTTCTTT. As protein: CASSYHPRDYEAFF.

The V gene is TRBV5-1, the J gene TRBJ2-4, with TRBD1 matching 9 bases. The CDR3 spans 15 residues. Unmatched junction bases numbered 10, after V lost 4 bases and J lost 8 bases. Germline-derived CDR1 and CDR2 are SGHRS and YFSETQ. CDR3 region: CASSAGQGLSYIQYF. In nucleotides, the CDR3 is TGCGCCAGCAGCGCAGGACAGGGGTTGTCTTACATTCAGTACTTC.

The chain carries TRBV27 and TRBJ1-5, with D possibly TRBD1 on 6 matching bases. V lost 0 bases and J lost 7, with 13 bases in between. This CDR3 is built from 15 residues. The germline CDR1 and CDR2 sequences are MNHEY and SMNVEV (reference sequence). Written as DNA, the CDR3 is TGTGCCAGCAGTTTATCTGGGGGGGCCGGACAGCCCCAGCATTTT. This encodes CASSLSGGAGQPQHF.

This chain uses TRBV12-3 or TRBV12-4 with TRBJ1-2; a possible D gene is TRBD1 (5 bases). The germline V and J ends were trimmed by 6 bases and 7 bases, with 15 bases remaining between them. The CDR3 covers 13 residues. CDR3 sequence: CASSQDGTAGYTF. CDR3 in DNA: TGTGCCAGCAGCCAGGACGGGACTGCTGGCTACACCTTC.

The rearrangement links TRBV4-1 to TRBJ2-7, with D unclear. The CDR3 totals 15 residues. Germline lookup yields CDR1 MGHRA and CDR2 YSYEKL. V shed 1 base and J shed 1 base, with 11 bases lying between them. The CDR3 nucleotides read TGCGCCAGCAGCCAAGGTCCTGGGCTTTCCTACGAGCAGTACGTC. Amino acid sequence: CASSQGPGLSYEQYV.

This sequence joins TRBV20-1 and TRBJ1-1; D might be TRBD1 (5 bases). This CDR3 is 14 amino acids long. CDR1 and CDR2 from the germline V gene are DFQATT and SNEGSKA (reference sequence). V shed 3 bases and J shed 4 bases, with 15 bases lying between them. CDR3 nucleotide sequence: TGCAGTGCTAGTGATCCGAAAAGGGGCACTGAAGCTTTCTTT. This codes for CSASDPKRGTEAFF.

This rearrangement joins TRBV5-1 to TRBJ2-7, with TRBD1 identical over 7 bases. The trim removed 0 bases at V and 3 bases at J, leaving 6 bases unmatched. Germline V CDR1 and CDR2: SGHRS, YFSETQ. The CDR3 has 15 residues. The CDR3 protein is CASSLETGVSYEQYF. The CDR3 DNA reads as TGCGCCAGCAGCTTGGAAACAGGGGTGAGCTACGAGCAGTACTTC.

The rearrangement uses TRBV4-1 and TRBJ2-1; possible D gene TRBD2, 6 bases. V dropped 3 bases and J dropped 3 bases, with 18 bases sitting between them. CDR3 length: 17 residues. Germline CDR1 and CDR2: MGHRA and YSYEKL. The CDR3 spells CASSQARGLDLYNEQFF. DNA of the CDR3: TGCGCCAGCAGCCAGGCCCGGGGGTTAGACCTCTACAATGAGCAGTTCTTC.

V usage is TRBV6-1 and J usage is TRBJ1-6; D perhaps matches TRBD1 (5 bases). Germline V lookup: CDR1 MNHNS, CDR2 SASEGT. Trimming shortened V by 1 base and J by 6 bases, and 10 bases separated the two germline ends. The CDR3 runs 15 residues. The CDR3 region is CASSEVWQGNSPLHF. The CDR3 DNA sequence: TGTGCCAGCAGTGAAGTATGGCAGGGTAATTCACCCCTCCACTTT.

A remark on this clone: The junction does not match germline at one end; this may be a read error. The gene calls are TRBV27 and TRBJ2-3; maybe TRBD2 (5 bases). The length of the CDR3 is 13 residues. Germline V CDR1 and CDR2: MNHEY, SMNVEV (reference sequence). Here the CDR3 DNA reads TGTGCCAGCAGTTTCGGTCTCGGGAAGGTTATGCATTTT. Translating it yields CASSFGLGKVMHF.

This chain links TRBV3-1 (or the pseudogene TRBV3-2) with TRBJ1-1, with TRBD1 identical over 8 bases. The CDR3 consists of 14 residues. Germline V CDR1 and CDR2: LGHDT, YNNKEL (reference sequence). After removal of 5 bases from V and 6 bases from J, the junction contained 8 bases not matched to a gene. CDR3 DNA: TGTGCCAGCAGCTCCCAGGGGGCGGGCGCTGAAGCTTTCTTT. This encodes CASSSQGAGAEAFF.

The chain couples TRBV27 to TRBJ2-1; D ambiguous. Per the germline V gene, CDR1 is MNHEY and CDR2 is SMNVEV (reference sequence). CDR3 size: 13 residues. Trimming removed 5 bases from V and 5 bases from J, with 10 bases in between. The chain's CDR3 is CASSKIQNNEQFF. DNA of the CDR3: TGTGCCAGCAGTAAAATACAGAACAATGAGCAGTTCTTC.